This T cell receptor beta chain comes out of a study of blood T cell repertoires in COVID-19. CDR1 and CDR2 (germline): SGHAT, FQNNGV. The V end was cut by 5 bases, the J end by 2 bases, with 13 bases between. The CDR3 consists of 15 residues. Each recovered donor of Cohort 3 presented with two negative PCRs, clearance, or symptom resolution. Original analysis: Amplification of reference gene primers provided the estimated nucleated cell counts. Libraries were prepared by immunoSEQ multiplex PCR; TCRdb keeps only in-frame clonotypes and omits some of them. For V, J and clone size, that table is used; D and trimming come from the DNA. In the table there are a few hundred thousand clones, 92% of which are singletons.

The receptor comes from a woman in her 30s who had recovered from COVID-19. The sequenced material came from PBMCs or T cells enriched from blood (not recorded which). The rearrangement uses TRBV11-2 and TRBJ1-3; TRBD1 might be the D (5 bases). The DNA for the CDR3 is TGTGCCAGCAGCCCAAACAGGTTCCCTGGAAACACCATATATTTT. Residues: CASSPNRFPGNTIYF.